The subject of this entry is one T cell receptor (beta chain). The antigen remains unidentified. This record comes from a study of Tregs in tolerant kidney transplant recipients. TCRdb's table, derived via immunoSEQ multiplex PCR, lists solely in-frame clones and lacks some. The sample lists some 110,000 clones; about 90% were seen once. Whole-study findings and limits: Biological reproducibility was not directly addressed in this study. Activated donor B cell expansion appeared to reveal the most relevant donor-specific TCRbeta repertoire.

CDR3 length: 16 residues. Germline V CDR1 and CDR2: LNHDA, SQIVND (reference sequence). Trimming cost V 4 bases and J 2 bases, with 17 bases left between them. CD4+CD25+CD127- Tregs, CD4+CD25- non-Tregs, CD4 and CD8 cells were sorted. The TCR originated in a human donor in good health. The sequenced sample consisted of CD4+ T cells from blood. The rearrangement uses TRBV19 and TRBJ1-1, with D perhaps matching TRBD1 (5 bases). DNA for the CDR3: TGTGCCAGTAGTACAAACGCATGGGGGGGAAACACTGAAGCTTTCTTT. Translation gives CASSTNAWGGNTEAFF.